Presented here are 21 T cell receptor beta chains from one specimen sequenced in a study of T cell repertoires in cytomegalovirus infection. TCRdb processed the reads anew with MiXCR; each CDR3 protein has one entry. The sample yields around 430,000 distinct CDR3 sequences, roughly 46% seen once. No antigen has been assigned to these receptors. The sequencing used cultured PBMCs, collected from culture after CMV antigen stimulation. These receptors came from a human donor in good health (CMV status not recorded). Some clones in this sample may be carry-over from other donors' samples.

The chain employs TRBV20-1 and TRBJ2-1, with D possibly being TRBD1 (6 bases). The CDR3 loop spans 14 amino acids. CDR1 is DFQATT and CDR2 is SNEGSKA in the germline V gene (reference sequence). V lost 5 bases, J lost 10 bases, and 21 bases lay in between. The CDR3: CSACPYLPGEEQFF. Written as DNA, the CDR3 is TGCAGTGCTTGCCCGTATCTTCCAGGGGAGGAGCAGTTCTTC.

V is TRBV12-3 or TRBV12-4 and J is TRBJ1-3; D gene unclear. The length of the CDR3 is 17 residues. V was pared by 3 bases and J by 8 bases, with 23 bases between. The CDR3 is CASSLTSLRARLYTIYF. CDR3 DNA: TGTGCCAGCAGTTTGACCTCTCTGAGGGCTCGACTATACACCATATATTTT.

The CDR3 bases are TGTGCCAGCAGCTCCCCAGGGGGGGTGAGAGGCTACACCTTC. Amino acid sequence: CASSSPGGVRGYTF. The V and J genes are TRBV7-2 and TRBJ1-2, with 7 nucleotides matching TRBD1. With 4 bases clipped from V and 8 bases from J, the junction kept 10 bases outside the gene matches. Germline V gene lookup returns CDR1 SGHTA and CDR2 FQGNSA. This CDR3 contains 14 residues.

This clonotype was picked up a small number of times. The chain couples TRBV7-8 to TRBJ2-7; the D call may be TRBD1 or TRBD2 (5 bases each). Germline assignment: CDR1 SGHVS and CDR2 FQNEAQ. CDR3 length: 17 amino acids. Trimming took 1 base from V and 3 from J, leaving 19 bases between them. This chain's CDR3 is CASSLVRPGTGVYEQYF. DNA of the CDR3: TGTGCCAGCAGCTTAGTGCGCCCCGGGACGGGCGTCTACGAGCAGTACTTC.

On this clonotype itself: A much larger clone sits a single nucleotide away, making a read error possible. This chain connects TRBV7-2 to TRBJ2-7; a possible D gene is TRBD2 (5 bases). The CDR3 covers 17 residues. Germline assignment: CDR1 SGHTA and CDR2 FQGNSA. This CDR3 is CACSIASSRAAPYEQYF. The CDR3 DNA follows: TGTGCCTGCAGCATCGCCAGCTCGAGGGCCGCTCCCTACGAGCAGTACTTC. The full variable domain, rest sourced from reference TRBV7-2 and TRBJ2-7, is GAGVSQSPSNKVTEKGKDVELRCDPISGHTALYWYRQSLGQGLEFLIYFQGNSAPDKSGLPSDRFSAERTGGSVSTLTIQRTQQEDSAVYLCACSIASSRAAPYEQYFGPGTRLTVT.

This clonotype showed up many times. DNA of the CDR3: TGTGCCAGCAGGACAGGGAATCAGCCCCAGCATTTT. It codes for CASRTGNQPQHF. V gene TRBV12-3 or TRBV12-4 combines with J gene TRBJ1-5; 7 bases are a match to TRBD1. V lost 6 bases and J lost 4; bases outside the gene matches: 0. The CDR3 totals 12 residues.

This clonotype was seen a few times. DNA for the CDR3: TGTGCCAGCAGCCCCTCGGGGGCCACCGGGGAGCTGTTTTTT. It encodes CASSPSGATGELFF. The V gene is TRBV7-2, the J gene TRBJ2-2; the D gene could be TRBD1 or TRBD2 (6 bases each). In germline, CDR1 is SGHTA, CDR2 FQGNSA. CDR3 length equals 14 residues. V was pared by 5 bases and J by 4 bases, with 11 bases between. Together with reference TRBV7-2 and TRBJ2-2, the CDR3 gives the full variable domain: GAGVSQSPSNKVTEKGKDVELRCDPISGHTALYWYRQSLGQGLEFLIYFQGNSAPDKSGLPSDRFSAERTGGSVSTLTIQRTQQEDSAVYLCASSPSGATGELFFGEGSRLTVL.

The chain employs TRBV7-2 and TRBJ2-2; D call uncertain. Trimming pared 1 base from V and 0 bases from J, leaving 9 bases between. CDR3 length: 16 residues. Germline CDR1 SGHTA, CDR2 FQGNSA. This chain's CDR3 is CASSLEGRANTGELFF. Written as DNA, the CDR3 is TGTGCCAGCAGCTTAGAAGGCCGCGCGAACACCGGGGAGCTGTTTTTT. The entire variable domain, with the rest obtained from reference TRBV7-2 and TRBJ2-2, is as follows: GAGVSQSPSNKVTEKGKDVELRCDPISGHTALYWYRQSLGQGLEFLIYFQGNSAPDKSGLPSDRFSAERTGGSVSTLTIQRTQQEDSAVYLCASSLEGRANTGELFFGEGSRLTVL.

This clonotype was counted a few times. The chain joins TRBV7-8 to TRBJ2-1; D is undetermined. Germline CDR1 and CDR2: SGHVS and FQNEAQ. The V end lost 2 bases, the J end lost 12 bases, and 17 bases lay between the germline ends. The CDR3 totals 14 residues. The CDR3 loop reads CASSLKLRISLQFF. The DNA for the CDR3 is TGTGCCAGCAGCTTAAAGCTACGGATTTCGTTGCAGTTCTTC.

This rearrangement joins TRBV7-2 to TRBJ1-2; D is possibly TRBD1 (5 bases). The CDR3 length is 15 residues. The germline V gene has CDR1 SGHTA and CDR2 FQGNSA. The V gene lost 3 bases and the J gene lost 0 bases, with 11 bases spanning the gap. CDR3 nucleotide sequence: TGTGCCAGCAGCTTTAGACAGCGTTCTAACTATGGCTACACCTTC. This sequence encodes CASSFRQRSNYGYTF. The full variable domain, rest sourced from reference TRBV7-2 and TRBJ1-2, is GAGVSQSPSNKVTEKGKDVELRCDPISGHTALYWYRQSLGQGLEFLIYFQGNSAPDKSGLPSDRFSAERTGGSVSTLTIQRTQQEDSAVYLCASSFRQRSNYGYTFGSGTRLTVV.

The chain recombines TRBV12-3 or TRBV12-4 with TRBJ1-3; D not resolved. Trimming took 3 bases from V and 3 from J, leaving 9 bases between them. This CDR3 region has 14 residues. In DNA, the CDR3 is TGTGCCAGCAGTTTGGGGTACGGTGGAAACACCATATATTTT. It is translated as CASSLGYGGNTIYF.

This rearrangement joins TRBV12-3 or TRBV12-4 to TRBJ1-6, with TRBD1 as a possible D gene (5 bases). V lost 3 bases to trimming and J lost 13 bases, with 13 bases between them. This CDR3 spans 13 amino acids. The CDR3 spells CASSLGRANPLHF. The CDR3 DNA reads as TGTGCCAGCAGTTTGGGCAGGGCAAACCCCCTCCACTTT.

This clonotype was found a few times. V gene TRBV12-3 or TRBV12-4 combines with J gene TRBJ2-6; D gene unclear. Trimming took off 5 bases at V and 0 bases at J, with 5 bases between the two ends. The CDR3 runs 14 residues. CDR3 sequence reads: CASSESSGANVLTF. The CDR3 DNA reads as TGTGCCAGCAGTGAGTCCTCTGGGGCCAACGTCCTGACTTTC.

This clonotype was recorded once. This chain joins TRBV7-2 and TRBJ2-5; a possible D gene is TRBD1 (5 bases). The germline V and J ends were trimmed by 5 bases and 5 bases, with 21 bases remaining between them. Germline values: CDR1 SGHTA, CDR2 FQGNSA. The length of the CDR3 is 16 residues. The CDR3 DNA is TGTGCCAGCAGCCACCCCTTAGGCAGGGTGGGGGAGACCCAGTACTTC. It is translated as CASSHPLGRVGETQYF.

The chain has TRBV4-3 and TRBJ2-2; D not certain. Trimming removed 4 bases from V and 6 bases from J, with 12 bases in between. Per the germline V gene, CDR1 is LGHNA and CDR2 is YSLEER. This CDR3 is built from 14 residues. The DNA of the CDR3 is TGCGCCAGCAGCCTCCTAGGGATCCCCGGGGAGCTGTTTTTT. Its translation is CASSLLGIPGELFF.

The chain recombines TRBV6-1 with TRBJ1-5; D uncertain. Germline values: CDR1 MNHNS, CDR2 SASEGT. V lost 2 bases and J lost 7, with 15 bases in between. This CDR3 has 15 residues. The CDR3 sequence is CASSESGWVGQPQHF. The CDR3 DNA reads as TGTGCCAGCAGTGAAAGCGGCTGGGTTGGGCAGCCCCAGCATTTT.

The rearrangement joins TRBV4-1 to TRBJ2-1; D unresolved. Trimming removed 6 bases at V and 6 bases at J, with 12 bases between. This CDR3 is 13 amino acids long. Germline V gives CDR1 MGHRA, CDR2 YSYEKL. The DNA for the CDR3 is TGCGCCAGCAGAGGAAATTTGCGCAATGAGCAGTTCTTC. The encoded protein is CASRGNLRNEQFF.

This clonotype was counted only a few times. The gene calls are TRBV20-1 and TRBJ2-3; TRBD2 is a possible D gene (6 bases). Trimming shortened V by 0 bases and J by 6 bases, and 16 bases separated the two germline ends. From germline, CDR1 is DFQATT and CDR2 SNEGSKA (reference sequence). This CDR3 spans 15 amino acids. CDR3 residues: CSARDWGVQPDTQYF. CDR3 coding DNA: TGCAGTGCTAGAGATTGGGGGGTACAGCCGGATACGCAGTATTTT.

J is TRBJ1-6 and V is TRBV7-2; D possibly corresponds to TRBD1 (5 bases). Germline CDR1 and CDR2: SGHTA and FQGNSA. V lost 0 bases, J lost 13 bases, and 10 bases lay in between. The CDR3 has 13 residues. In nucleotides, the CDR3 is TGTGCCAGCAGCTTAGCAGGGGCGCAGCCCCTCCACTTT. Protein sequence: CASSLAGAQPLHF. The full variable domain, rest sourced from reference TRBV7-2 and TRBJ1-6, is GAGVSQSPSNKVTEKGKDVELRCDPISGHTALYWYRQSLGQGLEFLIYFQGNSAPDKSGLPSDRFSAERTGGSVSTLTIQRTQQEDSAVYLCASSLAGAQPLHFGNGTRLTVT.

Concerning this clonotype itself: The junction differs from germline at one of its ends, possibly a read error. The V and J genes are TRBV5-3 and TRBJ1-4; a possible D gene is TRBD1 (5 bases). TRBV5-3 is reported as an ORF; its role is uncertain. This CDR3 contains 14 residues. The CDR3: CASSWGPGREKLFF. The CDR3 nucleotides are TGTGCCAGCAGCTGGGGACCTGGACGTGAAAAACTGTTTTTT.

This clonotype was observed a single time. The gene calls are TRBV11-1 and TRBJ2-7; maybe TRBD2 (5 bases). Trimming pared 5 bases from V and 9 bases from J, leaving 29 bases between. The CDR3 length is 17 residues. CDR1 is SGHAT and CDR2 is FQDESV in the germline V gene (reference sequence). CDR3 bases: TGTGCCAGCAGCCCCCCCCCCCCGACGGGAAAGGCTACGAGGCAGTACTTC. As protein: CASSPPPPTGKATRQYF.